This entry describes one T cell receptor beta chain. This specimen belongs to a study of blood T cell repertoires in COVID-19. Whole-study context: Whether acute or convalescent, the COVID-19 samples came from the United States, Italy and Spain.

In germline, CDR1 is PRHDT, CDR2 FYEKMQ (reference sequence). This CDR3 has 16 residues. V lost 2 bases, J lost 7 bases, and 5 bases stayed unmatched. TCRdb keeps only in-frame clones here, not all; method: immunoSEQ multiplex PCR. The data show 150,000 to 200,000 clones, with less than 85% seen just once and about 3.3% held by the top ten. Sequenced: peripheral blood. This TCR came from a human donor with acute or convalescent COVID-19. The donor label of this sample is uncertain. The rearrangement uses TRBV13 and TRBJ1-6; 10 nucleotides line up with TRBD1. CDR3 sequence reads: CASSLFGDRGNSPLHF. CDR3 bases: TGTGCCAGCAGCTTATTCGGGGACAGGGGAAATTCACCCCTCCACTTT.